One and the same sample provided the 28 T cell receptor beta chains below, sequenced in a study of shared T cell receptors in the human thymus. This table comes from immunoSEQ multiplex PCR, and its TCRdb copy is limited to in-frame clones, with some not included. The table lists roughly 560,000 clones, roughly 74% of them singletons. Separately, the same data were catalogued under a study of human thymus T cells.

The specimen sequenced was thymocytes. Source of these receptors: a boy younger than two with a congenital heart defect.

The chain combines TRBV10-3 with TRBJ2-7; maybe TRBD2 (5 bases). V was shortened by 3 bases and J by 0 bases, with 12 bases between the two germline ends. This CDR3 region has 15 residues. Germline V lookup: CDR1 ENHRY, CDR2 SYGVKD. CDR3 sequence: CAISEWFLASYEQYF. DNA for the CDR3: TGTGCCATCAGTGAATGGTTTCTAGCCTCCTACGAGCAGTACTTC.

The J gene is TRBJ1-5, the V gene TRBV19; TRBD1 might be the D (5 bases). CDR3 length: 16 residues. Germline CDR1 is LNHDA and CDR2 is SQIVND (reference sequence). V was clipped by 6 bases and J by 2 bases, with 17 bases between them. The CDR3 sequence: CASSRRQTHGNQPQHF. DNA of the CDR3: TGTGCCAGTAGCCGCCGACAGACCCATGGCAATCAGCCCCAGCATTTT.

This clone was recorded a few times. V usage is TRBV5-5 and J usage is TRBJ2-7, with TRBD2 matching 7 bases. CDR3 length equals 15 residues. Germline V gene data show CDR1 as SGHKS and CDR2 as YYEKEE (reference sequence). With 6 bases clipped from V and 3 bases from J, the junction kept 12 bases outside the gene matches. In DNA form, the CDR3 reads TGTGCCAGCAACTCCCTGCCGGGGGGAAACTACGAGCAGTACTTC. Translation gives CASNSLPGGNYEQYF.

The V call is TRBV28, the J call TRBJ2-2; 14 bases fit TRBD2. CDR1 MDHEN and CDR2 SYDVKM come from the germline V gene. The junction had 2 bases not matched to a gene; V was cut back by 5 bases and J by 3 bases. There are 16 residues in the CDR3. CDR3 coding DNA: TGTGCCAGCAGTCAGGGACTAGCGGGAGACACCGGGGAGCTGTTTTTT. Its protein product is CASSQGLAGDTGELFF.

This chain uses TRBV6-1 with TRBJ1-5; D is uncertain. The germline V gene has CDR1 MNHNS and CDR2 SASEGT. Trimming left V 5 bases short and J 1 base short, with 12 bases between. This CDR3 is 15 amino acids long. The CDR3 reads CASSLPRGSNQPQHF. The CDR3 region has the DNA TGTGCCAGCAGTTTGCCCAGAGGGAGCAATCAGCCCCAGCATTTT.

The chain is built from TRBV7-9 and TRBJ2-7; 11 bases match TRBD2. Germline assignment: CDR1 SEHNR and CDR2 FQNEAQ (reference sequence). The CDR3 sequence is 15 residues long. V lost 5 bases, J lost 2 bases, and 5 bases stayed unmatched. The CDR3 here is CASSRTSGPTYEQYF. Written as DNA, the CDR3 is TGTGCCAGCAGCAGGACTAGCGGGCCAACCTACGAGCAGTACTTC.

The chain combines TRBV6-5 with TRBJ2-7; 8 nucleotides align to TRBD1. J lost 4 bases, V lost 8 bases, and 10 bases had no gene match. In germline, CDR1 is MNHEY, CDR2 SVGAGI. This CDR3 is built from 14 residues. The chain's CDR3 is CASAGGEISYEQYF. CDR3 DNA: TGTGCCAGCGCAGGGGGCGAAATTTCGTACGAGCAGTACTTC.

The chain uses TRBV23-1 and TRBJ2-6; D gene uncertain. TRBV23-1 is an ORF for which the function is uncertain. V lost 0 bases to trimming and J lost 0 bases, with 15 bases between them. This CDR3 contains 19 residues. For the CDR3, the DNA is TGCGCCAGCAGTCAATCCCCCCTCTATACCTGCTCTGGGGCCAACGTCCTGACTTTC. Its translation is CASSQSPLYTCSGANVLTF.

V is TRBV5-1 and J is TRBJ2-3, with 8 bases lining up with TRBD1. Trimming took 4 bases from V and 6 from J; bases not matched to a gene: 10. The CDR3 loop spans 15 amino acids. CDR1 and CDR2 from the germline V gene are SGHRS and YFSETQ. CDR3: CASSMRTGPSDTQYF. CDR3 nucleotide sequence: TGCGCCAGCAGCATGCGGACAGGGCCCAGCGATACGCAGTATTTT. Variable domain in full (rest from reference TRBV5-1 and TRBJ2-3): KAGVTQTPRYLIKTRGQQVTLSCSPISGHRSVSWYQQTPGQGLQFLFEYFSETQRNKGNFPGRFSGRQFSNSRSEMNVSTLELGDSALYLCASSMRTGPSDTQYFGPGTRLTVL.

This chain joins TRBV4-3 and TRBJ1-3, with D hard to call. CDR3 length: 16 amino acids. The V end lost 3 bases, the J end lost 4 bases, and 16 bases lay between the germline ends. Germline V gene lookup returns CDR1 LGHNA and CDR2 YSLEER. CDR3 coding DNA: TGCGCCAGCAGCCAGCGGGCAGGCCTCCCGGGAAACACCATATATTTT. Amino acids: CASSQRAGLPGNTIYF.

The rearrangement uses TRBV27 and TRBJ1-1; D not resolved. V lost 5 bases and J 0 bases, leaving 10 bases between the germline ends. The CDR3 covers 14 residues. Looked up from germline, CDR1 is MNHEY and CDR2 is SMNVEV (reference sequence). CDR3 amino acids: CASSRRVMNTEAFF. In DNA, the CDR3 is TGTGCCAGCAGTCGACGGGTCATGAACACTGAAGCTTTCTTT.

The chain has TRBV5-1 and TRBJ1-1; 10 bases align to TRBD1. Germline loops: CDR1 SGHRS, CDR2 YFSETQ. V trimming: 4 bases; J trimming: 4 bases; junction bases outside the gene matches: 7. This CDR3 has 15 residues. In nucleotides, the CDR3 is TGCGCCAGCAGCCTTACCCGGGACAGGGGCACTGAAGCTTTCTTT. Residues: CASSLTRDRGTEAFF.

This chain joins TRBV5-4 and TRBJ2-2; the D gene is possibly TRBD2 (5 bases). The CDR3 runs to 14 residues. CDR1 and CDR2 from the germline V gene are SGHNT and YYREEE (reference sequence). The V gene lost 4 bases and the J gene lost 3 bases, with 10 bases spanning the gap. CDR3: CASSPSGHTGELFF. As DNA, the CDR3 is TGTGCCAGCAGCCCGAGCGGTCACACCGGGGAGCTGTTTTTT.

This clone was seen a single time. This chain joins TRBV27 and TRBJ2-7; 7 nucleotides agree with TRBD1. CDR3 length: 15 amino acids. The germline V gene has CDR1 MNHEY and CDR2 SMNVEV (reference sequence). V was clipped by 5 bases and J by 3 bases; unmatched bases: 10. CDR3 coding DNA: TGTGCCAGCAGTGCCAAATCCCGGGACAGCTACGAGCAGTACTTC. It specifies CASSAKSRDSYEQYF.

This rearrangement joins TRBV5-6 to TRBJ2-1; possible D gene TRBD1, 5 bases. The CDR3 sequence is 14 residues long. The V gene's germline CDR1 is SGHDT and CDR2 YYEEEE. V shed 4 bases and J shed 4 bases, with 12 bases lying between them. CDR3 in DNA: TGTGCCAGCAGCCTAGGGGTTCGGTACAATGAGCAGTTCTTC. It specifies CASSLGVRYNEQFF.

The gene calls are TRBV27 and TRBJ1-2; no definite D call. Trimming stripped 3 bases from V and 0 bases from J, with 8 bases between. Germline-derived CDR1 and CDR2 are MNHEY and SMNVEV (reference sequence). This CDR3 has 14 amino acids. CDR3 region: CASSLYGPNYGYTF. CDR3 DNA sequence: TGTGCCAGCAGTTTGTATGGGCCTAACTATGGCTACACCTTC.

CDR3 in DNA: TGTGCCAGCACCACGGGACAGTCGAACACTGAAGCTTTCTTT. Translating it yields CASTTGQSNTEAFF. The chain has TRBV19 and TRBJ1-1, with 7 bases identical to TRBD1. Germline-derived CDR1 and CDR2 are LNHDA and SQIVND (reference sequence). The J segment lost 1 base and the V segment lost 9 bases, leaving 8 bases of the junction unmatched. The CDR3 is made up of 14 amino acids.

This rearrangement joins TRBV4-1 to TRBJ2-7; 8 bases are a match to TRBD2. The trim removed 0 bases at V and 4 bases at J, leaving 5 bases unmatched. Germline loops: CDR1 MGHRA, CDR2 YSYEKL. CDR3 size: 15 residues. CDR3 loop: CASSQDTSGSYEQYF. For the CDR3, the DNA is TGCGCCAGCAGCCAAGACACGAGCGGGAGTTACGAGCAGTACTTC.

The chain links TRBV6-5 to TRBJ2-3; 7 bases are a match to TRBD1. From germline, CDR1 is MNHEY and CDR2 SVGAGI. The CDR3 covers 15 residues. V lost 5 bases, J lost 3 bases, and 8 bases stayed unmatched. CDR3 nucleotides: TGTGCCAGCAGTGCAGGGGGAAGGGAGACAGATACGCAGTATTTT. Translation: CASSAGGRETDTQYF.

The chain has TRBV4-3 and TRBJ2-1, with 11 bases that match TRBD1. After removal of 0 bases from V and 7 bases from J, the junction contained 11 bases not matched to a gene. The CDR3 covers 18 residues. The V gene's germline CDR1 is LGHNA and CDR2 YSLEER. The CDR3 spells CASSQDAGTGGFLNEQFF. The CDR3 region has the DNA TGCGCCAGCAGCCAAGATGCCGGGACAGGGGGGTTTTTAAATGAGCAGTTCTTC.

This clone was seen a single time. The chain combines TRBV27 with TRBJ2-3; 11 positions agree with TRBD1. The germline V gene has CDR1 MNHEY and CDR2 SMNVEV (reference sequence). The CDR3 loop spans 15 amino acids. The V and J ends lost 2 bases and 5 bases, in that order; junction bases with no gene match: 3. The CDR3 bases are TGTGCCAGCAGTTTAGGGACAGGGGGAGTAGATACGCAGTATTTT. Protein sequence: CASSLGTGGVDTQYF.

This chain connects TRBV6-5 to TRBJ1-2; D might be TRBD1 (5 bases). V lost 5 bases to trimming and J lost 6 bases, with 16 bases between them. Germline V lookup: CDR1 MNHEY, CDR2 SVGAGI. The CDR3 length is 14 residues. The CDR3 spells CASSRSTTVDGYTF. CDR3 in DNA: TGTGCCAGCAGTCGCTCTACGACAGTGGATGGCTACACCTTC.

The chain couples TRBV14 to TRBJ1-3; maybe TRBD1 (5 bases). Trimming took off 0 bases at V and 2 bases at J, with 11 bases between the two ends. The germline V gene has CDR1 SGHDN and CDR2 FVKESK. The length of the CDR3 is 16 residues. The CDR3: CASSQDGAGPGNTIYF. The CDR3 DNA reads TGTGCCAGCAGCCAAGATGGGGCGGGGCCTGGAAACACCATATATTTT.

The V and J genes are TRBV12-5 and TRBJ2-7; possible D gene TRBD1, 6 bases. The CDR3 consists of 16 residues. V lost 1 base, J lost 2 bases, and 15 bases lay in between. Germline V lookup: CDR1 LGHNT, CDR2 FRNRAP. In DNA form, the CDR3 reads TGTGCTAGTGGTTTGGCCACACAGGGAATTCCCTACGAGCAGTACTTC. This translates into CASGLATQGIPYEQYF.

The J gene is TRBJ2-2, the V gene TRBV28; D call uncertain. The CDR3 totals 12 residues. Germline assignment: CDR1 MDHEN and CDR2 SYDVKM. V was trimmed by 3 bases and J by 6 bases, leaving 5 bases between them. As DNA, the CDR3 is TGTGCCAGCAGTTTTATCCCCGGGGAGCTGTTTTTT. Encoded protein: CASSFIPGELFF.

This clone has only a few counts. The chain uses TRBV6-7 and TRBJ1-2, with TRBD1 as a possible D gene (6 bases). TRBV6-7 is reported as an ORF; its role is uncertain. The CDR3 is 13 amino acids. With 6 bases removed from V and 4 bases from J, the gap between germline ends came to 12 bases. CDR3 sequence reads: CASRSDRAYGYTF. The CDR3 region has the DNA TGTGCCAGCAGGTCGGACAGAGCCTATGGCTACACCTTC.

This chain connects TRBV10-3 to TRBJ1-2; no clear D. This CDR3 has 13 amino acids. The germline V gene encodes CDR1 ENHRY and CDR2 SYGVKD. Trimming removed 2 bases from V and 2 bases from J, with 6 bases in between. Here the CDR3 reads CAISETVNYGYTF. The CDR3 coding sequence is TGTGCCATCAGTGAGACAGTCAACTATGGCTACACCTTC.

The chain joins TRBV27 to TRBJ2-4; possible D gene TRBD2, 6 bases. The germline V gene has CDR1 MNHEY and CDR2 SMNVEV (reference sequence). V was clipped by 5 bases and J by 0 bases, with 14 bases between them. The CDR3 runs to 16 residues. The CDR3 sequence: CASSPGGALAKNIQYF. Here the CDR3 DNA reads TGTGCCAGCAGTCCCGGGGGTGCCCTAGCCAAAAACATTCAGTACTTC.